This is a list of T cell receptor beta chains from one sample in a study of control samples from healthy donors and cancer patients. Libraries were prepared by immunoSEQ multiplex PCR; TCRdb keeps only in-frame clonotypes and omits some of them. Seen here are about 140,000 clones, approximately 88% observed once, and the top ten hold more than 4%. Sequencing input: blood. These receptors were taken from a man aged 25 to 45 in good health. The conserved cysteine and the conserved F or W are not part of the CDR3 here.

V gene	J gene	CDR3 protein
TRBV7-2	TRBJ2-3	ASSSRDSDTQY
TRBV5-6	TRBJ1-2	ASSFSPTADGYT
TRBV7-2	TRBJ1-2	ASSLEGGYGYT
TRBV9	TRBJ2-5	ASSAGAGLASQVQY
TRBV11-3	TRBJ2-3	AKSSDVASGRAGADTQY
TRBV10-3	TRBJ1-1	AAGEGDSTEAF
TRBV9	TRBJ1-2	ASSTAFGEAGYT
TRBV7-9	TRBJ1-1	ASSPGQGALGTEAF
TRBV7-3	TRBJ2-3	ASSFTGGSTDTQY
TRBV15	TRBJ2-3	ATSTEPGLGVDTQY